The rows below give T cell receptor beta chains drawn from one sample of a study of PD-L1 blockade in urothelial cancer. Method: immunoSEQ multiplex PCR; TCRdb's copy keeps in-frame clones and lacks some. Counted here are roughly 120,000 clones, around 89% occurring once; the ten biggest clones make up 1.5% to 2%. This specimen was PBMCs, taken around atezolizumab (anti-PD-L1) treatment. The receptor source for this set is a man aged 60 to 69 with urothelial cancer. Each CDR3 is given with its conserved first and last residue. Fields, in order: clone size, V gene, J gene, D gene, CDR3 protein, CDR3 DNA. The D gene is left open where the match is weak. A row's size may be missing; if present it is once, few, many or a size class.

-	TRBV6-1	TRBJ1-2	-	CASSETRLGRGGLGGYTF	TGTGCCAGCAGTGAAACCCGATTGGGAAGGGGTGGGTTGGGTGGCTACACCTTC
-	TRBV29-1	TRBJ2-7	TRBD1	CSVGETGTGHEQYF	TGCAGCGTTGGAGAGACCGGGACAGGGCACGAGCAGTACTTC
-	TRBV7-6	TRBJ2-5	-	CASGARGSVYQETQYF	TGTGCCAGCGGGGCTCGTGGTTCCGTATATCAAGAGACCCAGTACTTC
-	TRBV19	TRBJ1-1	-	CASSISAENTEAFF	TGTGCCAGTAGTATCTCGGCGGAAAACACTGAAGCTTTCTTT
-	TRBV5-1	TRBJ2-1	TRBD1	CASRQGANEQFF	TGCGCCAGCAGACAGGGGGCGAATGAGCAGTTCTTC
-	TRBV10-3	TRBJ2-5	TRBD2	CAISVGSGAQETQYF	TGTGCCATCAGTGTCGGTAGCGGGGCTCAAGAGACCCAGTACTTC
-	TRBV28	TRBJ2-7	TRBD1	CASTPGQGVNEQYF	TGTGCCAGCACTCCGGGACAGGGCGTCAACGAGCAGTACTTC
-	TRBV27	TRBJ2-1	-	CASTHRNEQFF	TGTGCCAGCACCCACCGGAATGAGCAGTTCTTC
-	TRBV2	TRBJ1-5	TRBD1	CASSWDRDSNQPQHF	TGTGCCAGCAGCTGGGACAGGGATAGCAATCAGCCCCAGCATTTT
once	TRBV6-5	TRBJ2-7	TRBD2	CASSHTTSANYEQYF	TGTGCCAGCAGTCATACGACTAGCGCCAACTACGAGCAGTACTTC
-	TRBV7-9	TRBJ2-2	TRBD2	CASGEGPTNTGELFF	TGTGCCAGCGGGGAGGGGCCTACGAACACCGGGGAGCTGTTTTTT